A selection of T cell receptor beta chains follows, all from one sample in a study of control samples from healthy donors and cancer patients. The data were produced by immunoSEQ multiplex PCR, yet TCRdb's version contains in-frame clones alone and is incomplete. The sample yields about 170,000 clones, around 88% seen once. Material for sequencing was blood. The receptor source for this set is a woman aged 30 to 39 in good health. Each CDR3 is given with its conserved first and last residue. The D gene is left open where the match is weak.

cdr3_length,j_call,v_call,d_call,cdr3_nt,cdr3_aa
14,TRBJ2-2,TRBV7-7,NA,TGTGCTAGCAGCTTAGCCTCCAGGGGCGGGGAGCTGTTTTTT,CASSLASRGGELFF
12,TRBJ2-3,TRBV7-9,NA,TGTGCCAGCAGCTTACTCACAGATACGCAGTATTTT,CASSLLTDTQYF
16,TRBJ2-3,TRBV7-2,TRBD2,TGTGCCAGCAGCTTGACTAGCGGGGGGGGCACAGATACGCAGTATTTT,CASSLTSGGGTDTQYF
14,TRBJ2-5,TRBV6-1,NA,TGTGCCAGCAGTGAAGAACTGTTGCAAGAGACCCAGTACTTC,CASSEELLQETQYF
13,TRBJ1-6,TRBV9,NA,TGTGCCAGCAGCCAACCAGGGAATTCACCCCTCCACTTT,CASSQPGNSPLHF
15,TRBJ1-4,TRBV9,NA,TGTGCCAGCAGCGTAGGGACGGTTCAAAATGAAAAACTGTTTTTT,CASSVGTVQNEKLFF
11,TRBJ1-4,TRBV20-1,NA,TGCAGTGCTAGAGGCCTTGAAAAACTGTTTTTT,CSARGLEKLFF
13,TRBJ2-4,TRBV7-9,NA,TGTGCCAGCTTGGGGAGAACCAAAAACATTCAGTACTTC,CASLGRTKNIQYF
14,TRBJ2-7,TRBV9,TRBD2,TGTGCCAGCAGCGTGGGGACTAGCGGTTACGAGCAGTACTTC,CASSVGTSGYEQYF
16,TRBJ2-6,TRBV20-1,NA,TGCAGTGCTAGTGGGGGCGTTGGGTCTGGGGCCAACGTCCTGACTTTC,CSASGGVGSGANVLTF
15,TRBJ2-3,TRBV24-1,NA,TGTGCCACCAGTCCTGGAGGGCGGGCCACAGATACGCAGTATTTT,CATSPGGRATDTQYF
14,TRBJ2-7,TRBV9,NA,TGTGCCAGCAGCGTAGGGCCAAGGGGGAACGAGCAGTACTTC,CASSVGPRGNEQYF
16,TRBJ2-2,TRBV13,NA,TGTGCCAGCAGCCCCGAGAGCAGAGCGAACACCGGGGAGCTGTTTTTT,CASSPESRANTGELFF
13,TRBJ2-3,TRBV7-9,NA,TGTGCCAGCAGCTTACTTGACACAGATACGCAGTATTTT,CASSLLDTDTQYF
16,TRBJ2-1,TRBV19,TRBD2,TGTGCCAGTAAGTACCTAGCGGCCAAACGAGACAATGAGCAGTTCTTC,CASKYLAAKRDNEQFF
15,TRBJ1-2,TRBV19,NA,TGTGCCAGTAGTAGACCAGGGGTTGGTAGCTATGGCTACACCTTC,CASSRPGVGSYGYTF
18,TRBJ1-2,TRBV7-9,NA,TGTGCCAGCAGCCCAAACCTCGGGGCCGATTTTGAGGGCTATGGCTACACCTTC,CASSPNLGADFEGYGYTF